This T cell receptor beta chain was identified during a study of blood T cell repertoires in COVID-19. Assignment of participants to cohorts was predicated upon participant-reported clinical history. Recovery meant two consecutive negative NP/OP PCR tests, professional clearance, or resolved symptoms. The assay was immunoSEQ multiplex PCR, and TCRdb's table has in-frame clones only and misses some. The sample lists over 300,000 clones, about 88% occurring once. This clone has more than one count but fewer than ten. The specimen sequenced was PBMCs or T cells enriched from blood (not recorded which). The receptor's source is a woman in her thirties or forties who had recovered from COVID-19.

This CDR3 is CASSQDFLQGARTGELFF. The CDR3 DNA reads as TGCGCCAGCAGCCAAGATTTTCTACAGGGGGCCCGCACCGGGGAGCTGTTTTTT. The chain recombines TRBV4-1 with TRBJ2-2; 9 nucleotides line up with TRBD1. Germline loops: CDR1 MGHRA, CDR2 YSYEKL. The CDR3 covers 18 residues. The J segment lost 4 bases and the V segment lost 0 bases, leaving 9 bases of the junction unmatched.